A single T cell receptor delta chain is shown here with its context. By its share of the sample, this clone is medium-sized (0.01 to 0.1%). Its antigen is still unknown. No base qualities exist here, and no much larger clone lies one base off it. Pregnant women receiving prenatal care in Kampala, Uganda, were recruited, and the infants of these women were enrolled, with documentation of maternal HIV status required. Families received weekly visits, and collection of infant clinical information, oral swabs and peripheral blood began at 6 weeks of age and continued every 4 months after that. After blood was collected in heparin tubes, PBMC were isolated using Ficoll-Paque density gradient centrifugation and then cryopreserved. This entry belongs to a study of delta chains in infants with herpesvirus infections (dated by TCRdb to the early 2020s). Regarding the research as a whole: From birth, the study prospectively followed a Ugandan infant birth cohort to characterize gammadelta T cell responses to primary cytomegalovirus (CMV) infection. Infant blood samples fell into approximate age groups of 1.5, 4, 8 and 12 months. gammadelta TCRs were sequenced from PBMC obtained from under 20 CMV-infected infants (one congenitally infected) and eight or nine CMV-uninfected infants for whom sufficient sample was available. Previously published Belgian fetal and cord blood gammadelta TCR data were added only for comparison and were not generated in this cohort.

Overall study results and their limits: In CMV-uninfected infants, the public clonotype might still be present but below the detection limit. Limitations noted by the authors included a small sample size and a lack of race- or environment-matched controls, because nearly all Ugandans acquire CMV before adulthood. The public clonotype was found only at the first time point after infection and was absent in uninfected infants and in those infected after 120 days.

Libraries were constructed by RT-PCR. PBMC RNA was reverse transcribed with SuperScript II using gamma-chain- and delta-chain-specific primers to generate TCR cDNA. After purification with AMPure XP beads, the cDNA was amplified and indexed with Illumina adapters using the Nextera XT Index Kit. Sequencing of the gammadelta TCR libraries was done on an Illumina MiSeq using a V2 300-cycle kit. The authors processed their data as follows. Using MiXCR v2.1.12, CDR3 sequences were assembled, and reads were mapped onto D, J and V genes obtained from GenBank. VDJtools v1.2.1 was used to carry out repertoire analyses of the CDR3 clonotypes. For TCRdb, the public reads were processed anew by CATT, and duplicate DNA sequences were folded into one row. TCRdb, not the authors, supplied the V and J calls. The sample table records roughly 2,600 delta-chain clones; 35% to 45% of these occur just once. The ten largest clones represent roughly 4.5% of the sample.

Sequencing used peripheral blood, obtained at time point 4 of longitudinal follow-up. The source is a human donor who was a Ugandan infant, either HIV-exposed or HIV-unexposed (not recorded which).

At the DNA level, the sequence is TGTGCTCTGAGAGTTAATTACTGGGGGATACCCGATAAACTCATCTTT. Translated, this is CALRVNYWGIPDKLIF. Recombination joined TRAV14/DV4 with TRDJ1, with 12 bases in between that match TRDD3. The CDR3 runs 16 residues from the cysteine to the phenylalanine. Here the CDR3 DNA is all that survives: 48 bases in frame from base 1. The germline V gene (reference sequence) yields TSDPSYG for CDR1 and QGSYDQQN for CDR2.